The 27 T cell receptor beta chains below come from one sample, sequenced in a study of beta chain features in type 1 diabetes. Expressed TCRB transcripts were sequenced because the entire RNA isolate underwent reverse transcription. Clones were sequenced by immunoSEQ multiplex PCR, and TCRdb holds only the in-frame ones, with some missing. The data hold around 300,000 clones, with 14% observed a single time. Sequencing was carried out using central memory CD4+ T cells from blood. The receptors here all came from a man younger than 40 in good health.

V gene TRBV27 combines with J gene TRBJ1-6; TRBD1 aligns across 8 bases. CDR3 size: 15 residues. Germline V gene data show CDR1 as MNHEY and CDR2 as SMNVEV (reference sequence). Trimming took 6 bases from V and 6 from J; bases not matched to a gene: 7. CDR3 protein: CASSQGTGFNSPLHF. The CDR3 bases are TGTGCCAGCAGCCAGGGGACAGGATTTAATTCACCCCTCCACTTT.

There are a few counts of this clone. The chain carries TRBV30 and TRBJ1-6; 8 bases match TRBD1. V lost 3 bases and J lost 7; bases outside the gene matches: 5. Germline CDR1 is GTSNPN and CDR2 is SVGIG (reference sequence). The CDR3 runs to 14 residues. The CDR3 coding sequence is TGTGCCTGGAGGACAGGGGAATTCAATTCACCCCTCCACTTT. Encoded protein: CAWRTGEFNSPLHF.

On this clone: Additional DNA sequences in this sample encode the identical CDR3. The chain links TRBV4-3 to TRBJ1-1; no clear D. CDR3 length equals 14 residues. Trimming cost V 0 bases and J 1 base, with 6 bases left between them. Germline V gives CDR1 LGHNA, CDR2 YSLEER. The CDR3 protein is CASSQEWRNTEAFF. The CDR3 coding sequence is TGCGCCAGCAGCCAAGAGTGGCGGAACACTGAAGCTTTCTTT.

This clone turned up a few times. V gene TRBV18 combines with J gene TRBJ2-3, with TRBD2 identical over 15 bases. Trimming at V came to 3 bases and at J to 6 bases, leaving 10 bases not matched to a gene. The CDR3 extends over 18 amino acids. Germline CDR1 KGHSH, CDR2 LQKENI. CDR3 nucleotides: TGTGCCAGCTCACCGCCTACCGGGACTAGCGGGGGGACCGATACGCAGTATTTT. This translates into CASSPPTGTSGGTDTQYF.

This clone was observed many times. The rearrangement uses TRBV14 and TRBJ2-3; no clear D gene. The V and J ends lost 0 bases and 6 bases respectively, with 10 bases between them. Germline V gene data show CDR1 as SGHDN and CDR2 as FVKESK. CDR3 size: 14 residues. The CDR3 bases are TGTGCCAGCAGCCAAGATAGGTCGGCGGATACGCAGTATTTT. Translated: CASSQDRSADTQYF.

The V call is TRBV30, the J call TRBJ1-2, with a weak D call TRBD1 (5 bases). V shed 2 bases and J shed 8 bases, with 12 bases lying between them. The length of the CDR3 is 12 residues. Germline V gene sequence: CDR1 GTSNPN, CDR2 SVGIG (reference sequence). The CDR3 loop reads CAWSRAGLGYTF. CDR3 in DNA: TGTGCCTGGAGTCGGGCAGGGTTGGGCTACACCTTC.

As regards this clone: A junction end diverges from the germline sequence, so it may reflect a read error. The rearrangement links TRBV5-1 to TRBJ2-5; D remains ambiguous. The CDR3 has 13 residues. Per the germline V gene, CDR1 is SGHRS and CDR2 is YFSETQ. This chain's CDR3 is CASSLGGERTQYF. CDR3 nucleotides: TGTGCCAGCAGCTTGGGCGGAGAAAGGACCCAGTACTTC.

A note on this clone: A much more abundant neighbour one base away suggests this may be a read error. Other DNA sequences in the same sample also yield this CDR3. The chain carries TRBV5-5 and TRBJ2-2; D call uncertain. V gave up 0 bases and J gave up 5 bases, with 8 bases separating them. The V gene's germline CDR1 is SGHKS and CDR2 YYEKEE (reference sequence). The CDR3 sequence is 14 residues long. The CDR3 here is CASSLVAGTGELFF. CDR3 nucleotides: TGTGCCAGCAGCTTGGTTGCCGGGACCGGGGAGCTGTTTTTT.

This clone showed up just a few times. The CDR3 here is CASGGAQNKNQPQHF. DNA for the CDR3: TGTGCCAGCGGGGGGGCGCAAAATAAGAATCAGCCCCAGCATTTT. The gene calls are TRBV2 and TRBJ1-5; TRBD1 might be the D (6 bases). V lost 8 bases and J 4 bases, leaving 18 bases between the germline ends. The CDR3 is 15 residues long. Germline V lookup: CDR1 SNHLY, CDR2 FYNNEI.

There are a few counts of this clone. The chain is built from TRBV28 and TRBJ1-1; 8 nucleotides align to TRBD1. Germline V gives CDR1 MDHEN, CDR2 SYDVKM. This CDR3 has 15 residues. V lost 7 bases, J lost 1 base, and 8 bases stayed unmatched. CDR3 in DNA: TGTGCCAGCATCGAGGGGGGGACAGGGAACACTGAAGCTTTCTTT. Its protein product is CASIEGGTGNTEAFF.

This clone occurred many times. The rearrangement joins TRBV28 to TRBJ2-1; TRBD1 matches 11 bases. The CDR3 totals 15 residues. CDR1 and CDR2 (germline): MDHEN, SYDVKM. The ends lost 5 bases at V and 6 bases at J; junction bases unmatched: 6. As DNA, the CDR3 is TGTGCCAGCAGTCCCGGGACAGGGGGAACCAATGAGCAGTTCTTC. This codes for CASSPGTGGTNEQFF.

The table lists this clone with a few counts. One end of the junction does not line up with germline, which may come from a read error. V gene TRBV9 combines with J gene TRBJ1-2; no definite D call. The CDR3 is 13 amino acids. In germline, CDR1 is SGDLS, CDR2 YYNGEE. The CDR3 loop reads CATSSGNLGGYTF. Here the CDR3 DNA reads TGTGCCACCAGCTCCGGGAATCTGGGGGGCTACACCTTC.

V and J are TRBV25-1 and TRBJ1-2, with TRBD1 identical over 9 bases. Per the germline V gene, CDR1 is MGHDK and CDR2 is SYGVNS. The CDR3 spans 14 residues. The V and J ends lost 5 bases and 4 bases, in that order; junction bases with no gene match: 5. Here the CDR3 DNA reads TGTGCCAGCAGTCCGGGACAGGGTTTCTATGGCTACACCTTC. Translated, it gives CASSPGQGFYGYTF.

The J gene is TRBJ1-5, the V gene TRBV9, with D possibly TRBD1 on 6 matching bases. Trimming cost V 3 bases and J 6 bases, with 13 bases left between them. Germline CDR1 and CDR2: SGDLS and YYNGEE. The CDR3 consists of 14 residues. This chain's CDR3 is CASSAQGSGQPQHF. CDR3 nucleotide sequence: TGTGCCAGCAGCGCCCAGGGGTCGGGTCAGCCCCAGCATTTT.

This chain connects TRBV11-2 to TRBJ2-1, with D uncertain. The CDR3 spans 11 residues. The ends were cut back, 3 bases at V and 8 bases at J, with 5 bases in the middle. CDR1 is SGHAT, CDR2 FQNNGV, per germline. DNA of the CDR3: TGTGCCAGCAGCTTTCTTGATGAGCAGTTCTTC. Residues: CASSFLDEQFF.

Turning to this clone: Relative to the germline gene, one junction end is altered; a read error may explain this. The chain is built from TRBV4-1 and TRBJ2-1; 7 nucleotides agree with TRBD2. The germline gives CDR1 MGHRA, CDR2 YSYEKL. The CDR3 consists of 13 residues. CDR3 in DNA: TGCGCCACCAGCCGGGACTATATAAATGAGCAGTTCTTC. Translation: CATSRDYINEQFF.

Here the CDR3 DNA reads TGTGCCAGCAGTGCCTCGGGACAGATCACAGATACGCAGTATTTT. It codes for CASSASGQITDTQYF. The rearrangement links TRBV25-1 to TRBJ2-3; 7 bases line up with TRBD1. V gave up 4 bases and J gave up 2 bases; unmatched junction bases: 6. CDR1 MGHDK and CDR2 SYGVNS come from the germline V gene. The CDR3 loop spans 15 amino acids.

This sequence joins TRBV5-1 and TRBJ2-5; 13 positions match TRBD2. The CDR3 has 15 residues. Germline loops: CDR1 SGHRS, CDR2 YFSETQ. This chain's CDR3 is CASRGLAGTQETQYF. In nucleotides, the CDR3 is TGCGCTTCTAGGGGACTAGCGGGGACCCAAGAGACCCAGTACTTC.

CDR3 amino acids: CASSLEVGEQYF. CDR3 sequence (DNA): TGTGCCAGCAGCTTGGAAGTGGGCGAGCAGTACTTC. J is TRBJ2-7 and V is TRBV5-4; no clear D. V gave up 0 bases and J gave up 6 bases, with 7 bases separating them. This CDR3 comprises 12 residues. Germline loops: CDR1 SGHNT, CDR2 YYREEE (reference sequence). Full variable domain (remainder filled in from reference TRBV5-4 and TRBJ2-7): ETGVTQSPTHLIKTRGQQVTLRCSSQSGHNTVSWYQQALGQGPQFIFQYYREEENGRGNFPPRFSGLQFPNYSSELNVNALELDDSALYLCASSLEVGEQYFGPGTRLTVT.

The chain is built from TRBV7-2 and TRBJ1-2; D is unresolved. In germline, CDR1 is SGHTA, CDR2 FQGNSA. V was pared by 1 base and J by 0 bases, with 18 bases between. The CDR3 totals 18 residues. The CDR3 sequence: CASSLERTATGANYGYTF. DNA of the CDR3: TGTGCCAGCAGCTTAGAGCGGACGGCGACCGGGGCTAACTATGGCTACACCTTC.

The rearrangement uses TRBV2 and TRBJ2-1; 10 positions match TRBD2. Germline assignment: CDR1 SNHLY and CDR2 FYNNEI. The CDR3 totals 13 residues. V lost 8 bases, J lost 13 bases, and 11 bases stayed unmatched. CDR3 DNA sequence: TGTGCCAGCGGTAGCGGGGGGACAGTCCCCCAGTTCTTC. Amino acids: CASGSGGTVPQFF.

This clone has just a few counts. The chain has TRBV15 and TRBJ2-2; D gene ambiguous. The CDR3 runs to 13 residues. Germline V lookup: CDR1 LNHNV, CDR2 YYDKDF (reference sequence). Between the trimmed V and J ends, which lost 3 bases and 5 bases, there was a span of 7 bases. The CDR3 nucleotides are TGTGCCACCAGCAGTATACAAACCGGGGAGCTGTTTTTT. Its protein product is CATSSIQTGELFF.

This clone was counted a few times. The chain employs TRBV27 and TRBJ2-2; 9 nucleotides line up with TRBD1. CDR1 MNHEY and CDR2 SMNVEV come from the germline V gene (reference sequence). After removal of 7 bases from V and 6 bases from J, the junction contained 15 bases not matched to a gene. The CDR3 is made up of 17 amino acids. CDR3 in DNA: TGTGCCAGCAACACCGCGCCGCGGACAGGGGTGGCCGGGGAGCTGTTTTTT. Protein sequence: CASNTAPRTGVAGELFF.

This chain uses TRBV11-3 with TRBJ2-5; unclear D gene. The CDR3 spans 15 residues. V was pared by 1 base and J by 5 bases, with 14 bases between. Germline V gives CDR1 SGHNT, CDR2 YENEEA. The CDR3 loop is CASSLGSTAQETQYF. The CDR3 DNA follows: TGTGCCAGCAGCTTAGGTTCCACCGCCCAGGAGACCCAGTACTTC.

This clone came up a few times. The chain's CDR3 is CASSFIAGGQLDNEQFF. The CDR3 DNA reads TGTGCCAGCAGCTTTATAGCGGGAGGACAACTAGACAATGAGCAGTTCTTC. The rearrangement uses TRBV5-5 and TRBJ2-1; 10 bases agree with TRBD2. Germline CDR1 is SGHKS and CDR2 is YYEKEE (reference sequence). The CDR3 runs 17 residues. J lost 5 bases, V lost 2 bases, and 10 bases had no gene match.

The chain has TRBV7-2 and TRBJ2-3; tentative D call: TRBD2 (6 bases). The CDR3 is 14 amino acids. Germline V CDR1 and CDR2: SGHTA, FQGNSA. Deletions cut 7 bases from V and 2 bases from J, with 13 bases between. The chain's CDR3 is CASTDLASTDTQYF. The CDR3 nucleotides read TGTGCCAGCACCGATCTAGCGTCCACAGATACGCAGTATTTT.

A word on this clone: At one end the junction does not follow the germline gene, possibly because of a read error. Other DNA sequences in this sample translate to the same CDR3. This chain links TRBV5-1 with TRBJ2-1, with unresolved D. CDR3 size: 15 residues. The V gene's germline CDR1 is SGHRS and CDR2 YFSETQ. In DNA form, the CDR3 reads TGTGCCAGCAGCTTGGGTGGGTCGTCCAGGTATGAGCAGTTCTTC. Amino acid sequence: CASSLGGSSRYEQFF.